This T cell receptor beta chain was identified during a study of blood T cell repertoires in COVID-19. The repertoire was sequenced with immunoSEQ multiplex PCR; TCRdb's copy has only in-frame clones and lacks some. The profile shows some 13,000 clones, about four fifths of them singletons. This clonotype was sampled from a man aged 50 to 60 with active COVID-19. Specimen: peripheral blood.

CDR3 bases: TGTGCCAGTAGTGTTTCCGGGAGCAGCACAGATACGCAGTATTTT. Its translation: CASSVSGSSTDTQYF. V usage is TRBV19 and J usage is TRBJ2-3; TRBD2 is a possible D gene (6 bases). Trimming removed 5 bases from V and 0 bases from J, with 12 bases in between. The CDR3 runs 15 residues. The germline V gene has CDR1 LNHDA and CDR2 SQIVND (reference sequence).